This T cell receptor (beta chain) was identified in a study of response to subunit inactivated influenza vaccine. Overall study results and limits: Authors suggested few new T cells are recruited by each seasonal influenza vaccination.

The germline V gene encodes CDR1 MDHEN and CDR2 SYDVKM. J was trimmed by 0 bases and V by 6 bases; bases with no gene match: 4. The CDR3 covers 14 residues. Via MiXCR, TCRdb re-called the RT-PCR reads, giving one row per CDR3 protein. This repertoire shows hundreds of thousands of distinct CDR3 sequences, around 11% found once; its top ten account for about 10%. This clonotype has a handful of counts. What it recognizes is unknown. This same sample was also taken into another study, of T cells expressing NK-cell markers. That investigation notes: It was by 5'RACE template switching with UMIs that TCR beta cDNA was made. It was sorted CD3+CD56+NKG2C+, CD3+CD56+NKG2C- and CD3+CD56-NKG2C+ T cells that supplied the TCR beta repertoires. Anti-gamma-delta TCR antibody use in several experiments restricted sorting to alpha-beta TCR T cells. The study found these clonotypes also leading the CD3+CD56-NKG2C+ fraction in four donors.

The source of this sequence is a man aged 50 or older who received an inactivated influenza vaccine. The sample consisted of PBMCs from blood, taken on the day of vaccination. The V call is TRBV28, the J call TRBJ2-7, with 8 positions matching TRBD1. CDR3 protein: CASRRQGFSYEQYF. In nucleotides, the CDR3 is TGTGCCAGCAGACGACAGGGGTTCTCCTACGAGCAGTACTTC.